These 20 T cell receptor beta chains were all obtained from the same sample, sequenced in a study of identical twins. TCRdb processed the 5' RACE reads anew with MiXCR; each CDR3 protein has one entry. The sample records 700,000 to 950,000 distinct CDR3 sequences, over 9% being singletons. These sequences were also reported in another study, on yellow fever vaccine responses in identical twins.

The specimen sequenced was PBMCs. The receptors stem from a woman aged 18-29 years in good health.

This chain connects TRBV5-1 to TRBJ2-7, with D unclear. CDR1 is SGHRS and CDR2 is YFSETQ in the germline V gene. The CDR3 has 11 residues. The CDR3 sequence is CDVAAPYEQYF. The DNA of the CDR3 is TGCGACGTAGCTGCCCCCTACGAGCAGTACTTC.

This clonotype was observed many times. The V and J genes are TRBV10-3 and TRBJ1-1; D is perhaps TRBD1 (5 bases). The CDR3 contains 14 residues. V was pared by 3 bases and J by 0 bases, with 8 bases between. Germline lookup yields CDR1 ENHRY and CDR2 SYGVKD. The CDR3 nucleotides are TGTGCCATCAGTGACCCAGGGTTGAACACTGAAGCTTTCTTT. Its translation: CAISDPGLNTEAFF.

This clonotype occurred many times. The DNA of the CDR3 is TGTGCCAGCAGCTATACAACAGCCTTGAACACTGAAGCTTTCTTT. The encoded protein is CASSYTTALNTEAFF. V and J are TRBV7-2 and TRBJ1-1, with D uncertain. The ends were cut back, 4 bases at V and 0 bases at J, with 12 bases in the middle. This CDR3 has 15 amino acids. Germline loops: CDR1 SGHTA, CDR2 FQGNSA.

This clonotype was counted ten times or more. The rearrangement links TRBV12-3 or TRBV12-4 to TRBJ2-3; no firm D call. V was trimmed by 10 bases and J by 7 bases, leaving 15 bases between them. The CDR3 has 12 residues. CDR3 nucleotides: TGTGCCACGGTCGGGCCCGTGAATACGCAGTATTTT. Its translation is CATVGPVNTQYF.

Ten or more counts support this clonotype. The CDR3 nucleotides are TGTGCCACCAGCCCCCGCGGGAGAGGGACTAGCGGGAGGAGCACCGGGGAGCTGTTTTTT. Translation gives CATSPRGRGTSGRSTGELFF. The chain has TRBV15 and TRBJ2-2; TRBD2 agrees at 15 bases. V gave up 5 bases and J gave up 4 bases; unmatched junction bases: 14. The CDR3 length is 20 residues. From germline, CDR1 is LNHNV and CDR2 YYDKDF (reference sequence). The full variable domain, in which reference TRBV15 and TRBJ2-2 provide the parts outside the CDR3, is DAMVIQNPRYQVTQFGKPVTLSCSQTLNHNVMYWYQQKSSQAPKLLFHYYDKDFNNEADTPDNFQSRRPNTSFCFLDIRSPGLGDTAMYLCATSPRGRGTSGRSTGELFFGEGSRLTVL.

This clonotype was seen repeatedly, ten times or more. The chain employs TRBV20-1 and TRBJ1-4, with 7 bases aligning to TRBD1. The germline CDR1 and CDR2 sequences are DFQATT and SNEGSKA (reference sequence). The junction had 0 bases not matched to a gene; V was cut back by 4 bases and J by 7 bases. The CDR3 covers 11 residues. The DNA of the CDR3 is TGCAGTGCTAACAGGGGTGAAAAACTGTTTTTT. It specifies CSANRGEKLFF.

At least ten counts were recorded for this clonotype. V is TRBV7-9 and J is TRBJ1-1; D call uncertain. There are 12 residues in the CDR3. The V end was cut by 3 bases, the J end by 11 bases, with 13 bases between. Germline loops: CDR1 SEHNR, CDR2 FQNEAQ (reference sequence). The CDR3 coding sequence is TGTGCCAGCAGCTTTAAGACCGAAGGGGCTTTCTTT. Protein: CASSFKTEGAFF.

The chain couples TRBV20-1 to TRBJ2-1, with TRBD2 identical over 9 bases. CDR1 and CDR2 (germline): DFQATT, SNEGSKA (reference sequence). The junction had 5 bases not matched to a gene; V was cut back by 0 bases and J by 5 bases. The CDR3 totals 15 residues. The CDR3 DNA reads as TGCAGTGCTAGAGAAAAAGCGGGGGGCCACAATGAGCAGTTCTTC. Its translation: CSAREKAGGHNEQFF.

This clonotype appeared a few times. The chain joins TRBV20-1 to TRBJ1-6; D call uncertain. Germline CDR1 DFQATT, CDR2 SNEGSKA (reference sequence). This CDR3 is 14 amino acids long. The ends were cut back, 6 bases at V and 8 bases at J, with 17 bases in the middle. In DNA, the CDR3 is TGCAGTGCGCCGGACGGGAGGCCCGATTCACCCCTCCACTTT. Amino acid sequence: CSAPDGRPDSPLHF.

In this sample, this clonotype turned up a few times. CDR3 loop: CASSQGDLRSPLEQYF. The DNA for the CDR3 is TGCGCCAGCAGCCAAGGGGACCTACGGTCACCTCTCGAGCAGTACTTC. This chain joins TRBV4-1 and TRBJ2-7, with D perhaps given as TRBD1 or TRBD2 (5 bases each). The germline V and J ends were trimmed by 1 base and 6 bases, with 19 bases remaining between them. CDR3 length equals 16 residues. CDR1 is MGHRA, CDR2 YSYEKL, per germline.

CDR3 in DNA: TGTGCCATCAGTGTGGCCCGAAGAGATCAGCCCCAGCATTTT. Residues: CAISVARRDQPQHF. The V call is TRBV10-3, the J call TRBJ1-5; no clear D gene. Per germline, CDR1 ENHRY and CDR2 SYGVKD. This CDR3 region has 14 residues. Trimming removed 4 bases at V and 5 bases at J, with 12 bases between.

The chain has TRBV12-3 or TRBV12-4 and TRBJ1-2; TRBD1 might be the D (6 bases). The CDR3 runs 14 residues. The ends were cut back, 3 bases at V and 4 bases at J, with 12 bases in the middle. The CDR3 DNA reads TGTGCCAGCAGTTTGGTCAGGGGTATCTATGGCTACACCTTC. Residues: CASSLVRGIYGYTF.

The DNA for the CDR3 is TGCGCCAGCAAAGGACAGCCGGATCTCTACGAGCAGTACTTC. Residues: CASKGQPDLYEQYF. The V call is TRBV5-1, the J call TRBJ2-7; weak D call: TRBD1 (6 bases). CDR3 length equals 14 residues. Germline CDR1 is SGHRS and CDR2 is YFSETQ. Trimming cost V 6 bases and J 3 bases, with 16 bases left between them.

This clonotype was counted between two and nine times. In DNA, the CDR3 is TGTGCCAGCAGCTCGGTAGGGTCAGCGACTAGCGGTGCTGAGCAGTTCTTC. Residues: CASSSVGSATSGAEQFF. The V and J genes are TRBV11-2 and TRBJ2-1, with 9 bases matching TRBD2. Germline-derived CDR1 and CDR2 are SGHAT and FQNNGV. The V gene end was trimmed by 4 bases and the J gene end by 9 bases; junction bases not matched to a gene: 16. This CDR3 region has 17 residues.

The chain has TRBV13 and TRBJ2-1, with 10 bases lining up with TRBD1. The CDR3 is 15 residues long. Germline V CDR1 and CDR2: PRHDT, FYEKMQ (reference sequence). J was trimmed by 8 bases and V by 3 bases; bases with no gene match: 7. The chain's CDR3 is CASSLRGQGRYEQFF. The CDR3 DNA reads as TGTGCCAGCAGCTTGAGGGGACAGGGGCGCTATGAGCAGTTCTTC. Complete variable domain (other parts from reference TRBV13 and TRBJ2-1): AAGVIQSPRHLIKEKRETATLKCYPIPRHDTVYWYQQGPGQDPQFLISFYEKMQSDKGSIPDRFSAQQFSDYHSELNMSSLELGDSALYFCASSLRGQGRYEQFFGPGTRLTVL.

This clonotype was observed a few times. The gene calls are TRBV7-2 and TRBJ2-3; D gene unclear. In germline, CDR1 is SGHTA, CDR2 FQGNSA. The CDR3 spans 15 residues. Trimming left V 0 bases short and J 4 bases short, with 11 bases between. The CDR3, as DNA: TGTGCCAGCAGCTTAGCTCAAAACCTCCCAGATACGCAGTATTTT. Translation: CASSLAQNLPDTQYF.

The genes are TRBV3-1 and TRBJ1-5, with D perhaps TRBD1 (6 bases). CDR3 length: 15 residues. V shed 2 bases and J shed 4 bases, with 12 bases lying between them. The V gene's germline CDR1 is LGHDT and CDR2 YNNKEL (reference sequence). CDR3 DNA sequence: TGTGCCAGCAGCCAATCGGGGGCACGTAATCAGCCCCAGCATTTT. Translated: CASSQSGARNQPQHF.

This clonotype was seen at least ten times. The J gene is TRBJ2-1, the V gene TRBV12-3 or TRBV12-4; 9 bases fit TRBD1. Unmatched junction bases numbered 2, after V lost 5 bases and J lost 0 bases. The CDR3 has 15 residues. The CDR3 DNA reads TGTGCCAGCAGTCCGACAGGGGGCTCCTACAATGAGCAGTTCTTC. This sequence encodes CASSPTGGSYNEQFF.

In this sample, this clonotype turned up many times. The V gene is TRBV20-1, the J gene TRBJ2-2; D possibly corresponds to TRBD2 (5 bases). V shed 2 bases and J shed 3 bases, with 7 bases lying between them. The CDR3 spans 13 residues. Per the germline V gene, CDR1 is DFQATT and CDR2 is SNEGSKA (reference sequence). The CDR3 coding sequence is TGCAGTGCTAGAACTAGTTACACCGGGGAGCTGTTTTTT. As protein: CSARTSYTGELFF.

The rearrangement joins TRBV20-1 to TRBJ2-3; 8 bases agree with TRBD1. Germline values: CDR1 DFQATT, CDR2 SNEGSKA (reference sequence). There are 14 residues in the CDR3. V shed 4 bases and J 2 bases; nucleotides not matched to a gene: 5. Written as DNA, the CDR3 is TGCAGTGCTACGGACAGGGCGAACACAGATACGCAGTATTTT. Translating it yields CSATDRANTDTQYF.